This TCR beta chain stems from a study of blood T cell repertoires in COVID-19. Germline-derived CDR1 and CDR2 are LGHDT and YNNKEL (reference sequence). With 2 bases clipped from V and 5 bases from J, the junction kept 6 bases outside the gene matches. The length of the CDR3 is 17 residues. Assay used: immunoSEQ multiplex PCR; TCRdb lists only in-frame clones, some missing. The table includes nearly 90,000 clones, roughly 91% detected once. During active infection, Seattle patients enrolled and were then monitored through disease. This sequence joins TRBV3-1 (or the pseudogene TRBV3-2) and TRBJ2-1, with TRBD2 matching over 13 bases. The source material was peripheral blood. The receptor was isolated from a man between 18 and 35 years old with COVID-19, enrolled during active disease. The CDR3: CASSQRTSGRGHNEQFF. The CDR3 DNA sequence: TGTGCCAGCAGCCAAAGGACTAGCGGGAGAGGCCACAATGAGCAGTTCTTC.